This T cell receptor beta chain was captured by sequencing in a study of blood T cell repertoires in COVID-19 (dated by TCRdb to 2020 to 2021). Study-wide context: Samples covering the acute and convalescent phases of COVID-19 were provided by collaborators in the United States, Italy and Spain. Sample metadata almost always included a de-identified subject ID, COVID-19 status, age in years and sex. The material from the prospective study consisted of cDNA or gDNA derived from T cells, B-cell-depleted T cells, or PBMCs. HLA class I and class II types, where available, came from metadata supplied by the sample provider rather than from assay-based typing. The samples were drawn from the first 160 participants of the ongoing ImmuneRACE study and from over a thousand subjects provided by 6 global collaborators. The dataset comprised deeply sampled blood TCRbeta repertoires from subjects exposed to, actively infected with, or recovered from COVID-19. The repertoires were released in a freely available public database meant as a resource for research on the immune response to SARS-CoV-2. Study-wide conclusions, independent of this receptor: How much clinical and demographic metadata was included differed by source and by participant, and the metadata was provided uncurated.

The immunoSEQ Assay, a bias-controlled multiplex PCR, was used to amplify TCRbeta CDR3 regions from genomic DNA. As for the authors' bioinformatics: Within the assay, amplification of reference gene primers was used to estimate how many nucleated cells each sample contained. To quantify the absolute abundance of each unique TCRbeta CDR3 rearrangement, sequence reads were collapsed and filtered. Productive Simpson clonality was computed per sample as the square root of Simpson's diversity index over productive rearrangements. TCRdb's version of the immuneACCESS table is confined to in-frame rearrangements and falls short of the full clone set. An unresolved V gene accounts for under half of the shortfall where checked; the remainder is of unknown origin. Clone size and the V and J calls come from that table; the DNA yielded D and trimming. The sample table holds 250,000 to 300,000 clones, of which about 89% were seen once. Together, the top ten hold 1.5% of the sample.

As concerns this clone: Its target antigen remains unknown. No base quality information exists; no much larger clone differs at one position.

Inclusive of the bounding cysteine and phenylalanine, the CDR3 is 19 residues long. Of all the DNA, just the CDR3 is kept, 57 bases in frame from base 1. Trimming removed 3 bases from V and 0 bases from J; the gene matches leave 11 bases unexplained. The germline V gene (reference sequence) supplies CDR1 DFQATT and CDR2 SNEGSKA. A second Seattle source provided samples from volunteer blood donors who had recovered from COVID-19. Collaborating institutions collected whole blood in K2EDTA tubes following their own protocols. For TCRbeta analysis, collaborators shipped samples in one of three forms: frozen whole blood, isolated PBMCs, or DNA extracted from either of those sample types.

The origin of this receptor is a woman in her thirties or forties who had recovered from COVID-19. The sample was peripheral blood. The sequence joins TRBV20-1 to TRBJ2-3; TRBD2 lines up with 14 middle nucleotides. The sequenced DNA is TGCAGTGCTAGTAGGACTAGCGGGGGGCACCCAACTAGCACAGATACGCAGTATTTT. It translates to CSASRTSGGHPTSTDTQYF.